The 24 T cell receptor beta chains presented below share a single source sample, sequenced in a study of molecular identifiers for immune sequencing clone quantification. TCRdb re-analysed the PCR reads in MiXCR, keeping a single row per CDR3 protein. The sample lists more than 85,000 distinct CDR3 sequences, roughly 34% occurring once. What was sequenced was naive CD8+ T cells from blood, with Jurkat cell RNA spiked in. Noted subset: FACS-sorted CD8+CD4-CCR7+CD45RA+ naive T cells. Every receptor here comes from a human donor in good health. Some libraries in this study had Jurkat cell RNA spiked in.

Ten or more counts support this clonotype. This chain joins TRBV14 and TRBJ2-7, with a possible D match to TRBD2 (5 bases). Per the germline V gene, CDR1 is SGHDN and CDR2 is FVKESK. V was clipped by 7 bases and J by 2 bases, with 12 bases between them. The CDR3 consists of 13 residues. CDR3 sequence (DNA): TGTGCCAGCACGTGGGGAGCAACCTACGAGCAGTACTTC. It codes for CASTWGATYEQYF.

Details on this clonotype: One junction end does not reproduce the germline sequence, and a read error may be involved. The chain recombines TRBV29-1 with TRBJ1-1, with no clear D. CDR3 length: 13 residues. Per the germline V gene, CDR1 is SQVTM and CDR2 is ANQGSEA. This CDR3 is CSVEGRTNTVAFF. DNA of the CDR3: TGCAGCGTTGAGGGCCGGACGAACACTGTAGCTTTCTTT.

This clonotype was counted between two and nine times. The chain recombines TRBV11-2 with TRBJ2-1; perhaps TRBD2 as D (5 bases). The CDR3 spans 16 residues. V was cut by 2 bases and J by 3 bases, with 14 bases left in between. Germline V CDR1 and CDR2: SGHAT, FQNNGV. CDR3 sequence: CASSLNSLGFYNEQFF. In DNA, the CDR3 is TGTGCCAGCAGCTTAAATTCACTAGGGTTCTACAATGAGCAGTTCTTC.

In this sample, this clonotype turned up many times. The rearrangement joins TRBV5-1 to TRBJ2-5; D is unclear. CDR1 is SGHRS and CDR2 is YFSETQ in the germline V gene. V was pared by 3 bases and J by 3 bases, with 9 bases between. The CDR3 is 13 residues long. As DNA, the CDR3 is TGCGCCAGCAGCTCTGCAATAGAAGAGACCCAGTACTTC. This translates into CASSSAIEETQYF.

This clonotype was seen a few times. In DNA, the CDR3 is TGTGCCAGCAGCTCCAGCGGGGCCACAGATACGCAGTATTTT. This codes for CASSSSGATDTQYF. The genes are TRBV13 and TRBJ2-3; 7 bases align to TRBD2. The CDR3 length is 14 residues. Germline-derived CDR1 and CDR2 are PRHDT and FYEKMQ (reference sequence). With 4 bases clipped from V and 2 bases from J, the junction kept 3 bases outside the gene matches.

This clonotype was seen only a few times. This chain uses TRBV6-5 with TRBJ2-7; 9 bases agree with TRBD2. Germline V gives CDR1 MNHEY, CDR2 SVGAGI. V shed 3 bases and J 4 bases; nucleotides not matched to a gene: 4. The CDR3 totals 14 residues. The CDR3 here is CASSYTSGSYEQYF. The CDR3 coding sequence is TGTGCCAGCAGTTATACTAGCGGGTCGTACGAGCAGTACTTC.

This clonotype appeared many times. CDR3 sequence reads: CSASGLLDYSYNEQFF. As DNA, the CDR3 is TGCAGTGCTAGTGGGCTTTTGGACTACTCCTACAATGAGCAGTTCTTC. The rearrangement links TRBV20-1 to TRBJ2-1; maybe TRBD2 (6 bases). Deletions cut 3 bases from V and 0 bases from J, with 15 bases between. Germline V gives CDR1 DFQATT, CDR2 SNEGSKA (reference sequence). This CDR3 is built from 16 residues.

This clonotype was recorded at least ten times. The chain recombines TRBV20-1 with TRBJ2-7, with 8 nucleotides matching TRBD1. The ends lost 5 bases at V and 3 bases at J; junction bases unmatched: 12. The CDR3 runs to 15 residues. Germline lookup yields CDR1 DFQATT and CDR2 SNEGSKA (reference sequence). CDR3 sequence reads: CSALPGQVNNYEQYF. Written as DNA, the CDR3 is TGCAGTGCTCTTCCGGGACAGGTAAACAACTACGAGCAGTACTTC.

V usage is TRBV4-3 and J usage is TRBJ2-7; D is uncertain. This CDR3 comprises 15 residues. Germline V lookup: CDR1 LGHNA, CDR2 YSLEER. V gave up 0 bases and J gave up 5 bases, with 14 bases separating them. The CDR3 sequence is CASSQDRGSGDEQYF. The DNA for the CDR3 is TGCGCCAGCAGCCAAGATCGCGGCAGTGGAGACGAGCAGTACTTC.

V is TRBV27 and J is TRBJ1-1; D remains ambiguous. V shed 1 base and J shed 6 bases, with 12 bases lying between them. The CDR3 spans 14 residues. Germline lookup yields CDR1 MNHEY and CDR2 SMNVEV (reference sequence). The CDR3 nucleotides read TGTGCCAGCAGTTTATACGTGACTGGGGCTGAAGCTTTCTTT. It encodes CASSLYVTGAEAFF.

This clonotype appeared once. This could be a read error, since a much larger clone is one nucleotide away. This chain joins TRBV14 and TRBJ2-5; tentative D call: TRBD1 (5 bases). Per germline, CDR1 SGHDN and CDR2 FVKESK. The CDR3 extends over 15 amino acids. The CDR3 sequence is CASSQDPGPTETQHF. CDR3 coding DNA: TGTGCCAGCAGCCAAGATCCCGGACCGACAGAGACCCAGCACTTC.

This clonotype was seen a handful of times. The chain is built from TRBV9 and TRBJ1-1, with D unclear. This CDR3 region has 15 residues. Trimming pared 0 bases from V and 1 base from J, leaving 10 bases between. Germline-derived CDR1 and CDR2 are SGDLS and YYNGEE. The CDR3 DNA reads TGTGCCAGCAGCGTAGATTCAAATAGGAACACTGAAGCTTTCTTT. Translated, it gives CASSVDSNRNTEAFF.

In this sample, this clonotype turned up a few times. The V gene is TRBV2, the J gene TRBJ2-1; a possible D gene is TRBD2 (5 bases). The CDR3 runs 11 residues. CDR1 is SNHLY, CDR2 FYNNEI, per germline. V was pared by 6 bases and J by 14 bases, with 14 bases between. This CDR3 is CASSPDYKEFF. CDR3 nucleotide sequence: TGTGCCAGCAGCCCAGACTACAAGGAGTTCTTC.

On this clonotype: This may be a read error, as it is one base from a much larger clone. V is TRBV25-1 and J is TRBJ2-3; D remains unclear. CDR1 is MGHDK and CDR2 is SYGVNS in the germline V gene. The CDR3 totals 12 residues. V lost 1 base, J lost 6 bases, and 5 bases lay in between. CDR3 residues: CASSELEDTQYF. The CDR3 DNA reads as TGTGCCAGCAGTGAATTAGAGGATACGCAGTATTTT.

Note on this clonotype: Just one base apart from a much larger clone, this may be a read error. The CDR3 sequence: CASSLEGSRGVRYSNQPQHF. The CDR3 DNA follows: TGTGCCAGCAGCTTAGAAGGGAGTCGAGGGGTCCGATATAGCAATCAGCCCCAGCATTTT. V usage is TRBV7-2 and J usage is TRBJ1-5, with D possibly matching TRBD1 (5 bases). Trimming took 1 base from V and 0 from J, leaving 22 bases between them. Germline V gives CDR1 SGHTA, CDR2 FQGNSA. There are 20 residues in the CDR3.

This clonotype has ten or more counts. The chain employs TRBV14 and TRBJ2-3; tentative D call: TRBD2 (6 bases). The germline CDR1 and CDR2 sequences are SGHDN and FVKESK. The CDR3 spans 15 residues. The germline V and J ends were trimmed by 5 bases and 1 base, with 13 bases remaining between them. CDR3 amino acids: CASSTREMGTDTQYF. CDR3 nucleotides: TGTGCCAGCAGCACCCGGGAGATGGGCACAGATACGCAGTATTTT.

J is TRBJ2-3 and V is TRBV9, with TRBD2 matching 11 bases. The CDR3 has 20 residues. CDR1 is SGDLS and CDR2 is YYNGEE in the germline V gene. V was clipped by 4 bases and J by 4 bases; unmatched bases: 20. The CDR3 spells CASSFRSPGLADTSADTQYF. The CDR3 nucleotides are TGTGCCAGCAGCTTCCGATCCCCGGGACTAGCGGACACTAGCGCAGATACGCAGTATTTT.

V gene TRBV6-2 or TRBV6-3 combines with J gene TRBJ2-7, with TRBD2 as a possible D gene (6 bases). Germline CDR1 is MNHEY and CDR2 is SVGEGT. The CDR3 is 15 amino acids. V was cut by 2 bases and J by 3 bases, with 14 bases left in between. The CDR3 region has the DNA TGTGCCAGCAGTTACGAGGGACTGGATAGCTACGAGCAGTACTTC. Protein sequence: CASSYEGLDSYEQYF.

Comment on this clonotype: This may be a read error, as it is one base from a much larger clone. The gene calls are TRBV12-3 or TRBV12-4 and TRBJ2-7; unclear D gene. Trimming removed 7 bases from V and 0 bases from J, with 22 bases in between. This CDR3 is built from 17 residues. CDR3 amino acids: CASTGTRSEVSSYEQYF. CDR3 in DNA: TGTGCCAGCACCGGCACCCGGTCAGAGGTCAGCTCCTACGAGCAGTACTTC.

In the case of this clonotype: A single base separates this from a much larger clone, so it may be a read error. The rearrangement links TRBV6-5 to TRBJ1-1; TRBD1 agrees at 7 bases. The CDR3 has 20 amino acids. The germline CDR1 and CDR2 sequences are MNHEY and SVGAGI. V shed 2 bases and J 4 bases; nucleotides not matched to a gene: 22. The CDR3 DNA follows: TGTGCCAGCAGTTACCCCGAGCACAGGGACAGAAAACATGAGAGCACTGAAGCTTTCTTT. This encodes CASSYPEHRDRKHESTEAFF.

This clonotype occurred many times. This chain connects TRBV20-1 to TRBJ2-7; 8 bases match TRBD2. Trimming at V came to 0 bases and at J to 4 bases, leaving 11 bases not matched to a gene. Per the germline V gene, CDR1 is DFQATT and CDR2 is SNEGSKA (reference sequence). The CDR3 spans 16 residues. The CDR3 is CSARDRTGGPIYEQYF. In DNA, the CDR3 is TGCAGTGCTAGAGATAGGACGGGAGGGCCTATTTACGAGCAGTACTTC.

This clonotype was detected many times. The chain links TRBV7-2 to TRBJ2-3, with 7 bases aligning to TRBD1. After removal of 4 bases from V and 2 bases from J, the junction contained 6 bases not matched to a gene. This CDR3 contains 15 residues. Germline V gene sequence: CDR1 SGHTA, CDR2 FQGNSA. The DNA for the CDR3 is TGTGCCAGCAGCTACCCGGGACAGATCACAGATACGCAGTATTTT. It is translated as CASSYPGQITDTQYF.

The chain joins TRBV6-5 to TRBJ2-7; 10 bases are a match to TRBD2. Trimming cost V 2 bases and J 2 bases; bases outside gene matches: 12. The germline V gene encodes CDR1 MNHEY and CDR2 SVGAGI. The CDR3 is 18 amino acids. CDR3 nucleotides: TGTGCCAGCAGTTACGGTCTAGCGGGGGACTGGGAAGCCTACGAGCAGTACTTC. This codes for CASSYGLAGDWEAYEQYF.

With respect to this clonotype: A read error may explain this, as a much larger clone is one base away. The chain is built from TRBV13 and TRBJ2-3; the match to TRBD2 covers 8 bases. The germline V gene encodes CDR1 PRHDT and CDR2 FYEKMQ (reference sequence). The CDR3 is 15 amino acids. The CDR3: CAGSQSSGSTDTQYF. The CDR3 bases are TGTGCCGGCAGCCAATCTAGCGGGAGCACAGATACGCAGTATTTT.